The clone carrying this T cell receptor (beta chain) was recorded only once. The target antigen is unknown. An end of the junction differs from the germline gene, which may be a read error. This sample stems from a study of tumor and adjacent non-tumor tissue in lung cancer. No cell sorting was done before RNA was extracted from the tissue. Whole-study findings and limits: Compared with tumor, normal lung showed significantly lower TCR diversity. Shorter survival was associated with higher TCR diversity in tumors.

Three rounds of nested PCR, following a modified ARM-PCR protocol, produced the TCRbeta library. TCRdb analysed the multiplex PCR reads with MiXCR anew, one entry per CDR3 protein. The table includes about 75,000 distinct CDR3 sequences, more than 60% detected once. Germline CDR1 and CDR2: MDHEN and SYDVKM. The CDR3 extends over 13 amino acids. The chain couples TRBV28 to TRBJ2-5; TRBD2 is a possible D gene (6 bases). The sequencing sample was made of lung tumor tissue. This receptor was identified in a woman aged 45-59 years with non-small cell lung cancer. The CDR3: CASCSLGGRSRNF. Here the CDR3 DNA reads TGTGCCAGCTGTTCCCTCGGGGGTAGAAGCCGCAACTTC.